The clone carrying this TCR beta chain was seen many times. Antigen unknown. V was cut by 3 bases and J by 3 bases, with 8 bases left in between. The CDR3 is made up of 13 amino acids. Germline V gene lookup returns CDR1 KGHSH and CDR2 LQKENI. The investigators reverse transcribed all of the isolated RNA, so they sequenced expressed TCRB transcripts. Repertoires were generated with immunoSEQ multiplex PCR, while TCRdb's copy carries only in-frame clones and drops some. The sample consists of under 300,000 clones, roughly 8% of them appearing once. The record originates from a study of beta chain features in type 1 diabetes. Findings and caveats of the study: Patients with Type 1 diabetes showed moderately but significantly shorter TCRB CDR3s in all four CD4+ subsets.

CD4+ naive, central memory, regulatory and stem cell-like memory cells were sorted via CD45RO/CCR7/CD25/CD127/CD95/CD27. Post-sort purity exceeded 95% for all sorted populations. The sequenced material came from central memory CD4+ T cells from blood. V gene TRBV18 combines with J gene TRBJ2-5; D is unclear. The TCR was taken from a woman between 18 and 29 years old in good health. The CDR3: CASSPTAEETQYF. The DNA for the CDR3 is TGTGCCAGCTCACCTACAGCCGAAGAGACCCAGTACTTC.